These 4 T cell receptor beta chains were sequenced from one sample in a study of T cell responses to AZD1222 COVID-19 vaccine. Clones were read by immunoSEQ multiplex PCR, and TCRdb kept only the in-frame ones, dropping some. The sample lists roughly 150,000 clones; about 89% were seen once. Sequences were derived from peripheral blood, sampled 28 days after the second AZD1222 dose. Receptor source: an adult who received the AZD1222 COVID-19 vaccine.

The chain has TRBV5-5 and TRBJ2-1, with TRBD2 identical over 10 bases. Germline-derived CDR1 and CDR2 are SGHKS and YYEKEE (reference sequence). The CDR3 contains 19 residues. The V segment lost 2 bases and the J segment 3 bases; nucleotides outside the gene matches: 14. CDR3 sequence (DNA): TGTGCCAGCAGCTTCCCAGCGGGAGGGCCCAATCAACACTACAATGAGCAGTTCTTC. This translates into CASSFPAGGPNQHYNEQFF.

The chain joins TRBV6-2 or TRBV6-3 to TRBJ2-4; D unclear. This CDR3 is 16 amino acids long. Trimming cost V 2 bases and J 1 base, with 12 bases left between them. CDR1 and CDR2 from the germline V gene are MNHEY and SVGEGT. The CDR3: CASSYIPLGAKNIQYF. The CDR3 coding sequence is TGTGCCAGCAGTTACATACCCCTGGGGGCCAAAAACATTCAGTACTTC.

V is TRBV28 and J is TRBJ1-5, with D perhaps matching TRBD1 (5 bases). From germline, CDR1 is MDHEN and CDR2 SYDVKM. The V end was cut by 5 bases, the J end by 2 bases, with 10 bases between. The CDR3 loop spans 14 amino acids. Here the CDR3 reads CASSPGFGNQPQHF. The CDR3 bases are TGTGCCAGCAGTCCAGGGTTCGGCAATCAGCCCCAGCATTTT.

V gene TRBV6-6 combines with J gene TRBJ1-1, with D uncertain. Trimming took off 0 bases at V and 8 bases at J, with 13 bases between the two ends. Germline CDR1 is MNHNY and CDR2 is SVGAGI (reference sequence). CDR3 size: 14 residues. The CDR3 loop is CASSYSISVREAFF. CDR3 nucleotide sequence: TGTGCCAGCAGTTACTCGATATCGGTCAGAGAAGCTTTCTTT.